Below are 18 T cell receptor beta chains sequenced from a single sample in a study of T cells in Graves' hyperthyroidism and ophthalmopathy. Template material for amplifying TCR beta CDR3 regions consisted of RNA transcripts. The HTBI primer set served for first-round RT-PCR of the TCR CDR3. TCRdb fed the multiplex PCR reads into MiXCR, producing one record per CDR3 protein. The sample has about 840,000 distinct CDR3 sequences, about 38% seen once. Material: blood. All receptors come from a young man with Graves' hyperthyroidism.

The rearrangement uses TRBV7-9 and TRBJ2-2, with TRBD1 matching 8 bases. This CDR3 has 15 amino acids. V gave up 5 bases and J gave up 6 bases; unmatched junction bases: 8. The V gene's germline CDR1 is SEHNR and CDR2 FQNEAQ (reference sequence). The CDR3 protein is CASSPRDRHAGELFF. CDR3 in DNA: TGTGCCAGCAGCCCCAGGGACAGGCATGCCGGGGAGCTGTTTTTT.

With respect to this clonotype: The limits of the CDR3 on the DNA are not certain, so only TCRdb's listed CDR3 is given. The V and J genes are TRBV7-2 and TRBJ2-5; TRBD2 reflects the table's D call only, with no check against the DNA. The CDR3 is made up of 17 amino acids, end residues included. Germline V gives CDR1 SGHTA, CDR2 FQGNSA. CDR3 residues: CASSFYICSARGETQYF.

This chain links TRBV2 with TRBJ1-6; D is perhaps TRBD1 (6 bases). The V and J ends lost 10 bases and 1 base respectively, with 11 bases between them. The CDR3 has 14 residues. The germline CDR1 and CDR2 sequences are SNHLY and FYNNEI. This chain's CDR3 is CATVGGSYNSPLHF. The CDR3 DNA reads TGTGCCACGGTAGGGGGTTCCTATAATTCACCCCTCCACTTT.

This clonotype has a handful of counts. This chain connects TRBV5-1 to TRBJ2-6, with 7 nucleotides matching TRBD1. Germline V gene lookup returns CDR1 SGHRS and CDR2 YFSETQ. V lost 6 bases to trimming and J lost 0 bases; unmatched junction nucleotides: 12. This CDR3 has 18 amino acids. The CDR3 nucleotides read TGCGCCAGCAACCGTCGGGACAGCGTATTCTCTGGGGCCAACGTCCTGACTTTC. Protein product: CASNRRDSVFSGANVLTF.

The V and J genes are TRBV5-4 and TRBJ1-2; TRBD1 matches 7 bases. The CDR3 is 14 amino acids. Germline-derived CDR1 and CDR2 are SGHNT and YYREEE (reference sequence). V dropped 5 bases and J dropped 2; count of bases not matched to a gene: 6. The CDR3 reads CASRRGQANYGYTF. For the CDR3, the DNA is TGTGCCAGCAGGCGTGGACAGGCAAACTATGGCTACACCTTC.

This clonotype was observed at least ten times. This chain links TRBV7-8 with TRBJ1-1; 7 nucleotides agree with TRBD1. The CDR3 is 13 residues long. Per the germline V gene, CDR1 is SGHVS and CDR2 is FQNEAQ. J gave up 4 bases and V 4 bases, and 3 bases lay outside the gene matches. Here the CDR3 DNA reads TGTGCCAGCAGCTACAGGGGAATCACTGAAGCTTTCTTT. Encoded protein: CASSYRGITEAFF.

A note on this clonotype: This clone may be a read error of a much larger clone one base away. The CDR3 ends on some other residue instead of the conserved phenylalanine or tryptophan, so this is likely a read error. V is TRBV10-3 and J is TRBJ1-5; 10 bases match TRBD1. Germline-derived CDR1 and CDR2 are ENHRY and SYGVKD. This CDR3 is built from 14 residues. V dropped 10 bases and J dropped 2; count of bases not matched to a gene: 5. CDR3 in amino acids: CATGTGVGNQPQHL. The CDR3 DNA sequence: TGTGCCACCGGGACAGGGGTCGGCAATCAGCCCCAGCATCTT.

The V and J genes are TRBV25-1 and TRBJ1-5, with a possible D match to TRBD1 (5 bases). V shed 6 bases and J shed 4 bases, with 13 bases lying between them. Germline V gene lookup returns CDR1 MGHDK and CDR2 SYGVNS. This CDR3 has 14 amino acids. This CDR3 reads CASSPGLINQPQHF. The CDR3 DNA reads TGTGCCAGCAGCCCGGGACTGATTAATCAGCCCCAGCATTTT.

Only a few counts were recorded for this clonotype. The V gene is TRBV20-1, the J gene TRBJ1-1; D perhaps matches TRBD1 (6 bases). The CDR3 extends over 14 amino acids. V lost 4 bases and J lost 4, with 16 bases in between. Germline V gene lookup returns CDR1 DFQATT and CDR2 SNEGSKA (reference sequence). The CDR3 loop is CSATLGGAATEAFF. CDR3 bases: TGCAGTGCTACCTTAGGGGGGGCGGCCACTGAAGCTTTCTTT.

This clonotype was recorded once. The chain has TRBV7-9 and TRBJ2-7, with 10 bases that match TRBD2. V trimming: 4 bases; J trimming: 4 bases; junction bases outside the gene matches: 7. The CDR3 has 15 amino acids. CDR1 is SEHNR, CDR2 FQNEAQ, per germline (reference sequence). Here the CDR3 reads CASSSQREGRYEQYF. The CDR3 DNA is TGTGCCAGCAGCTCCCAGCGGGAGGGCCGGTACGAGCAGTACTTC.

The chain employs TRBV20-1 and TRBJ1-6; no firm D call. CDR3 length: 8 residues. The V end lost 3 bases, the J end lost 14 bases, and 2 bases lay between the germline ends. CDR1 and CDR2 from the germline V gene are DFQATT and SNEGSKA (reference sequence). This CDR3 is CSARALHF. The CDR3 nucleotides read TGCAGTGCTAGGGCCCTCCACTTT.

The CDR3 loop reads CASSLAGGPWEQYF. The DNA for the CDR3 is TGTGCCAGCAGCTTGGCGGGAGGGCCGTGGGAGCAGTACTTC. This sequence joins TRBV5-6 and TRBJ2-7; 8 bases align to TRBD2. V lost 0 bases, J lost 7 bases, and 6 bases stayed unmatched. CDR1 and CDR2 (germline): SGHDT, YYEEEE. The length of the CDR3 is 14 residues.

This clonotype was observed many times. This sequence joins TRBV2 and TRBJ2-7; no reliable D call. Trimming left V 6 bases short and J 2 bases short, with 17 bases between. This CDR3 has 15 amino acids. The germline gives CDR1 SNHLY, CDR2 FYNNEI. CDR3 region: CASSVGPRQPYEQYF. The CDR3 nucleotides are TGTGCCAGCAGCGTCGGGCCCCGGCAGCCCTACGAGCAGTACTTC.

This clonotype appeared once. One end of the junction varies from germline; a read error may be responsible. The V call is TRBV7-9, the J call TRBJ2-5; no clear D gene. Germline-derived CDR1 and CDR2 are SEHNR and FQNEAQ (reference sequence). This CDR3 comprises 12 residues. The CDR3 reads CAGSLVGETQYF. In nucleotides, the CDR3 is TGTGCCGGCAGCTTAGTAGGCGAGACCCAGTACTTC.

This clonotype was seen ten or more times. The chain combines TRBV7-9 with TRBJ2-7; TRBD1 might be the D (6 bases). Trimming took 5 bases from V and 4 from J, leaving 9 bases between them. Germline V gene lookup returns CDR1 SEHNR and CDR2 FQNEAQ (reference sequence). This CDR3 spans 12 amino acids. The chain's CDR3 is CASSGDIYEQYF. The CDR3 nucleotides read TGTGCCAGCAGCGGGGACATATACGAGCAGTACTTC. Variable domain in full (rest from reference TRBV7-9 and TRBJ2-7): DTGVSQNPRHKITKRGQNVTFRCDPISEHNRLYWYRQTLGQGPEFLTYFQNEAQLEKSRLLSDRFSAERPKGSFSTLEIQRTEQGDSAMYLCASSGDIYEQYFGPGTRLTVT.

The sample holds many counts of this clonotype. The chain employs TRBV29-1 and TRBJ1-1; D not certain. Trimming removed 4 bases at V and 0 bases at J, with 9 bases between. Germline V CDR1 and CDR2: SQVTM, ANQGSEA. The CDR3 sequence is 13 residues long. This chain's CDR3 is CSVAPLMNTEAFF. CDR3 in DNA: TGCAGCGTTGCACCCCTGATGAACACTGAAGCTTTCTTT.

The rearrangement joins TRBV25-1 to TRBJ2-7; D unclear. Germline CDR1 and CDR2: MGHDK and SYGVNS. Between the trimmed V and J ends, which lost 6 bases and 0 bases, there was a span of 12 bases. CDR3 size: 14 residues. The CDR3 region is CASSPDIYSYEQYF. In nucleotides, the CDR3 is TGTGCCAGCAGCCCCGACATATACTCCTACGAGCAGTACTTC.

The chain combines TRBV10-3 with TRBJ1-2, with no clear D. The CDR3 totals 14 residues. The V end was cut by 10 bases, the J end by 2 bases, with 17 bases between. Per germline, CDR1 ENHRY and CDR2 SYGVKD. The CDR3 is CATCGEGENYGYTF. The CDR3 DNA sequence: TGTGCCACTTGCGGGGAGGGTGAGAACTATGGCTACACCTTC.